The clone carrying this TCR beta chain was observed a single time. Here immunoSEQ multiplex PCR was the method, and the copy in TCRdb shows in-frame clones only, minus some. Seen here are about 91,000 clones, around 90% observed once, and the top ten hold roughly 4.3%. This sample was included in a study of blood T cell repertoires in COVID-19. Study context: Acute and convalescent COVID-19 specimens originated in the United States, Italy and Spain. Sources were T cells, B-cell-depleted T cells, or PBMCs; the material itself was cDNA or gDNA.

CDR3 size: 13 residues. Looked up from germline, CDR1 is LGHDT and CDR2 is YNNKEL (reference sequence). The V end lost 3 bases, the J end lost 5 bases, and 10 bases lay between the germline ends. The chain is built from TRBV3-1 (or the pseudogene TRBV3-2) and TRBJ2-5; a possible D gene is TRBD1 (6 bases). Material for sequencing was peripheral blood. The sequence came from a man aged 65 to 79 with acute or convalescent COVID-19. CDR3 in DNA: TGTGCCAGCAGCCATCAGGGGTTGGAGACCCAGTACTTC. Protein sequence: CASSHQGLETQYF.